Presented here are 30 T cell receptor beta chains from one specimen sequenced in a study of T cells expressing NK-cell markers. No DNA is given; TCRdb re-called the 5' RACE reads and lists each CDR3 protein once. The sample's table shows 500,000 to 600,000 distinct CDR3 sequences. Sequencing was done on a sample of blood T cells: a sorted CD56 or NKG2C T cell subset, CD4+ or CD8+ T cells, or bulk PBMC T cells (not recorded which). The receptor source for this set is a man between 18 and 35 years old in good health.

This chain connects TRBV6-1 to TRBJ1-5; lacking DNA, the TRBD1 call made by TCRdb goes unchecked. Per the germline V gene, CDR1 is MNHNS and CDR2 is SASEGT. CDR3 size: 14 residues. The CDR3 sequence is CASQGGTGRGSQHF.

The chain is built from TRBV5-1 and TRBJ2-7; no DNA is available, so the TRBD1 call from TCRdb remains unchecked. Per the germline V gene, CDR1 is SGHRS and CDR2 is YFSETQ. The CDR3 is 15 amino acids. This CDR3 is CASSPRQGTSYEQYF.

The J gene is TRBJ1-1, the V gene TRBV5-1. The CDR3 totals 15 residues. Germline CDR1 SGHRS, CDR2 YFSETQ. CDR3 protein: CASSLESSQRTEAFF.

The chain uses TRBV27 and TRBJ2-5; absent DNA, TCRdb's TRBD1 call cannot be checked. The CDR3 sequence is 12 residues long. CDR1 is MNHEY, CDR2 SMNVEV, per germline (reference sequence). The CDR3 spells CASRRPRGTQYF.

The chain uses TRBV6-1 and TRBJ2-5; TCRdb gives TRBD1 as the D gene, but with no DNA this cannot be confirmed. The CDR3 sequence is 13 residues long. The germline V gene encodes CDR1 MNHNS and CDR2 SASEGT. The CDR3 protein is CASKGGAGETQYF.

The chain employs TRBV6-2 or TRBV6-3 and TRBJ2-7; as DNA is missing, the TRBD2 call by TCRdb cannot be tested. Germline V gives CDR1 MNHEY, CDR2 SVGEGT. The CDR3 runs to 12 residues. The CDR3 sequence is CASSPLLGSQYF.

V and J are TRBV7-2 and TRBJ2-3. In germline, CDR1 is SGHTA, CDR2 FQGNSA. There are 15 residues in the CDR3. CDR3 loop: CASSLSGTRADTQYF.

The J gene is TRBJ2-5, the V gene TRBV12-3 or TRBV12-4; TCRdb lists TRBD2, though no DNA is available to test this call. This CDR3 has 13 residues. CDR3 sequence reads: CASRREAGETQYF.

The rearrangement links TRBV29-1 to TRBJ1-2; no DNA is available, so the TRBD1 call from TCRdb remains unchecked. The CDR3 extends over 11 amino acids. CDR1 is SQVTM and CDR2 is ANQGSEA in the germline V gene. The CDR3: CSVVGAYGYTF. The complete variable domain, with remaining parts taken from reference TRBV29-1 and TRBJ1-2, reads SAVISQKPSRDICQRGTSLTIQCQVDSQVTMMFWYRQQPGQSLTLIATANQGSEATYESGFVIDKFPISRPNLTFSTLTVSNMSPEDSSIYLCSVVGAYGYTFGSGTRLTVV.

The chain combines TRBV6-5 with TRBJ2-1; TCRdb's assignment of TRBD2 cannot be checked, as there is no DNA. CDR1 is MNHEY and CDR2 is SVGAGI in the germline V gene. CDR3 length: 17 residues. This CDR3 is CASSYSDLAGGPVEQFF.

This CDR3 reads CASSFGGGPNSPLHF. The chain carries TRBV7-2 and TRBJ1-6. The CDR3 length is 15 residues. The germline V gene encodes CDR1 SGHTA and CDR2 FQGNSA.

V is TRBV3-1 and J is TRBJ2-6. Germline CDR1 is LGHDT and CDR2 is YNNKEL (reference sequence). The CDR3 has 17 amino acids. The CDR3 loop is CASSHDRAHSGANVLTF. The full variable domain, rest sourced from reference TRBV3-1 and TRBJ2-6, is DTAVSQTPKYLVTQMGNDKSIKCEQNLGHDTMYWYKQDSKKFLKIMFSYNNKELIINETVPNRFSPKSPDKAHLNLHINSLELGDSAVYFCASSHDRAHSGANVLTFGAGSRLTVL.

The gene calls are TRBV10-3 and TRBJ2-1; TCRdb names TRBD2, which stays unverified in the absence of DNA. The CDR3 is 14 amino acids. Per germline, CDR1 ENHRY and CDR2 SYGVKD. The CDR3 protein is CAIRGLAGRNEQFF.

V gene TRBV11-3 combines with J gene TRBJ2-4; TCRdb's D call of TRBD1 is untestable without DNA. Germline V CDR1 and CDR2: SGHNT, YENEEA. The CDR3 has 15 amino acids. The CDR3 loop is CASGLSGTGENIQYF.

The chain carries TRBV20-1 and TRBJ2-7; TCRdb's assignment of TRBD1 cannot be checked, as there is no DNA. CDR3 length equals 14 residues. Germline lookup yields CDR1 DFQATT and CDR2 SNEGSKA (reference sequence). The CDR3 is CSASGGVLTYEQYF.

The rearrangement links TRBV6-5 to TRBJ2-1; the TCRdb D gene call, TRBD2, has no DNA to confirm it. The germline V gene has CDR1 MNHEY and CDR2 SVGAGI. There are 16 residues in the CDR3. CDR3 sequence: CASSWDSGSRGNEQFF.

The V call is TRBV29-1, the J call TRBJ2-7; TCRdb indicates TRBD1, and absent DNA this call remains unverified. The germline CDR1 and CDR2 sequences are SQVTM and ANQGSEA. This CDR3 is 14 amino acids long. CDR3: CSVDRTGQRYEQYF.

This chain links TRBV2 with TRBJ2-3; absent DNA, TCRdb's TRBD2 call cannot be checked. CDR1 SNHLY and CDR2 FYNNEI come from the germline V gene. The CDR3 totals 14 residues. The CDR3 reads CASSDRTRVDTQYF.

This CDR3 is CASSLSGNRDNEQFF. The V call is TRBV7-9, the J call TRBJ2-1. The CDR3 length is 15 residues. Germline V gene lookup returns CDR1 SEHNR and CDR2 FQNEAQ (reference sequence).

The rearrangement uses TRBV29-1 and TRBJ2-7; the TRBD2 assignment by TCRdb is unverifiable without DNA. CDR1 is SQVTM and CDR2 is ANQGSEA in the germline V gene. This CDR3 is 14 amino acids long. CDR3: CSVVGLGQVDEQYF.

The chain uses TRBV12-3 or TRBV12-4 and TRBJ2-2; there is no DNA to check the TCRdb D call of TRBD1. The CDR3 contains 16 residues. CDR3 region: CASITTGGTNTGELFF.

The chain joins TRBV7-2 to TRBJ2-1; absent DNA, TCRdb's TRBD2 call cannot be checked. The CDR3 totals 15 residues. The germline V gene encodes CDR1 SGHTA and CDR2 FQGNSA. The CDR3 protein is CASSFSGLAGNEQFF.

The V call is TRBV12-3 or TRBV12-4, the J call TRBJ2-3; with no DNA, the TCRdb D assignment of TRBD1 cannot be verified. This CDR3 has 14 residues. CDR3 amino acids: CASSPPGNTDTQYF.

The chain is built from TRBV28 and TRBJ1-5; absent DNA, TCRdb's TRBD1 call cannot be checked. CDR1 and CDR2 (germline): MDHEN, SYDVKM. CDR3 size: 14 residues. The CDR3 spells CASRTGELGQPQHF.

The chain is built from TRBV6-1 and TRBJ2-3; TCRdb selects TRBD2, and the lack of DNA leaves this call unchecked. The CDR3 loop spans 17 amino acids. Germline CDR1 and CDR2: MNHNS and SASEGT. CDR3 in amino acids: CASSPGTSGRATDTQYF.

J is TRBJ2-1 and V is TRBV6-6; the D call of TRBD1 rests on TCRdb alone, since no DNA is present to check it. Germline loops: CDR1 MNHNY, CDR2 SVGAGI (reference sequence). The CDR3 is made up of 12 amino acids. CDR3 sequence reads: CASSYGPGEQFF.

The genes are TRBV5-6 and TRBJ2-1; TCRdb proposes TRBD1, but this gene call is untestable without DNA. The CDR3 has 15 residues. The germline V gene has CDR1 SGHDT and CDR2 YYEEEE. CDR3 amino acids: CASSRGTGSYNEQFF.

The CDR3 loop reads CASRAISTGELFF. This chain links TRBV2 with TRBJ2-2. This CDR3 is built from 13 residues. Looked up from germline, CDR1 is SNHLY and CDR2 is FYNNEI.

The gene calls are TRBV24-1 and TRBJ2-1; TCRdb's D call, TRBD2, is unchecked because there is no DNA. There are 16 residues in the CDR3. CDR1 KGHDR and CDR2 SFDVKD come from the germline V gene. CDR3 loop: CATSDGLAGGFNEQFF.

This sequence joins TRBV5-1 and TRBJ2-3; TCRdb selects TRBD1, and the lack of DNA leaves this call unchecked. Germline CDR1 is SGHRS and CDR2 is YFSETQ. The CDR3 runs to 15 residues. The CDR3 loop reads CASSGEVSGRDTQYF.